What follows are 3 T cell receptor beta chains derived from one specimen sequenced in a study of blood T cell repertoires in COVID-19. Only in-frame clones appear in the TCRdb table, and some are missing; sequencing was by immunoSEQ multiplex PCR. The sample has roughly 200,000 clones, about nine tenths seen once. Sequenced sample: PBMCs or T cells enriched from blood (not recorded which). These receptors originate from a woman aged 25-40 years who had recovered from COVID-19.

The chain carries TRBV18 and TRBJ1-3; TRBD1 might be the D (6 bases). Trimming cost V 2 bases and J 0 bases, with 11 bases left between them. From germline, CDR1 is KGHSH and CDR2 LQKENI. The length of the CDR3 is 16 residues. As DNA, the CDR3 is TGTGCCAGCTCACCAGTCCGGGACACCTCTGGAAACACCATATATTTT. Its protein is CASSPVRDTSGNTIYF.

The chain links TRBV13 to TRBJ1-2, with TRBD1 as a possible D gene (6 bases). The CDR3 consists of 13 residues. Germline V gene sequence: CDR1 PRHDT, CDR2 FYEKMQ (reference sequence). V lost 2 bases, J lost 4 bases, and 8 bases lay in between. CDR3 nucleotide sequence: TGTGCCAGCAGCTTACAGGGGTTCTATGGCTACACCTTC. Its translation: CASSLQGFYGYTF.

CDR3 sequence reads: CASSEWTGRDNEQFF. CDR3 sequence (DNA): TGCGCCAGCAGTGAGTGGACAGGGCGGGACAATGAGCAGTTCTTC. J is TRBJ2-1 and V is TRBV10-2, with TRBD1 identical over 8 bases. Germline CDR1 and CDR2: WSHSY and SAAADI. J gave up 5 bases and V 1 base, and 4 bases lay outside the gene matches. This CDR3 comprises 15 residues.